This T cell receptor (beta chain) emerged from a study of persistence of HIV-infected CD4 T cells. This was the immunoSEQ version 4 assay in survey mode. Generated by immunoSEQ multiplex PCR, the TCRdb table keeps only in-frame clones and is missing some. The repertoire holds tens of thousands of clones, with over 65% as singletons. Unmatched junction bases numbered 7, after V lost 3 bases and J lost 5 bases. The CDR3 extends over 15 amino acids. The germline CDR1 and CDR2 sequences are SGHRS and YFSETQ. A word on this clone: Its antigen is undetermined. Other DNA sequences in this specimen translate into the identical CDR3.

Study-wide findings and caveats: Antigen-responding cells were enriched for degenerate expanded CDR3beta sequences.

Cells were stimulated with CMV-infected fibroblast lysates at roughly 9.1 ug/mL. Sorted nonresponding memory CD4+ T cells were CD40L-negative, CD69-negative, CD45RO-high. This clonotype originated in an adult woman with HIV who was CMV-seropositive. Source: CD4+ T cells sorted from PBMCs after roughly 18-hour stimulation, taken from a patient who received antiretroviral therapy. The rearrangement joins TRBV5-1 to TRBJ2-2; 7 nucleotides agree with TRBD1. The CDR3 region has the DNA TGCGCCAGCAGCTCCGGACAGGAAAAGACCGGGGAGCTGTTTTTT. Residues: CASSSGQEKTGELFF. The complete variable domain, with remaining parts taken from reference TRBV5-1 and TRBJ2-2, reads KAGVTQTPRYLIKTRGQQVTLSCSPISGHRSVSWYQQTPGQGLQFLFEYFSETQRNKGNFPGRFSGRQFSNSRSEMNVSTLELGDSALYLCASSSGQEKTGELFFGEGSRLTVL.